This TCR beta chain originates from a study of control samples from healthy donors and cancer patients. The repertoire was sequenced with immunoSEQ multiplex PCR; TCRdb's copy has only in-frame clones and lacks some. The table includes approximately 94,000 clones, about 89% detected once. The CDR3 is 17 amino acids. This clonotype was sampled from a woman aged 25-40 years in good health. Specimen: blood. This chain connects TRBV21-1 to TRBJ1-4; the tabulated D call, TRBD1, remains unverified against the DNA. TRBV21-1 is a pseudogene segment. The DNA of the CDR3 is TGTGCCAGCAGCCAAAGGGGTAGGGGCCTGGCTAATGAAAAACTGTTTTTT. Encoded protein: CASSQRGRGLANEKLFF.